The 19 T cell receptor beta chains given below trace back to one sample, sequenced in a study of siplizumab effects on memory and regulatory T cells. TCRdb's table, derived via immunoSEQ multiplex PCR, lists solely in-frame clones and lacks some. The sample consists of under 95,000 clones, about 93% of them appearing once. The sample comprised non-Treg CD4+ T cells sorted from blood. All receptors come from a human donor in good health.

The V gene is TRBV30, the J gene TRBJ1-2, with 12 nucleotides matching TRBD1. Germline assignment: CDR1 GTSNPN and CDR2 SVGIG (reference sequence). The CDR3 covers 16 residues. V was pared by 4 bases and J by 5 bases, with 11 bases of the junction left unmatched. In nucleotides, the CDR3 is TGTGCCTGGAACTTGGGACAGGGGGCGCAAACGTATGGCTACACCTTC. The encoded protein is CAWNLGQGAQTYGYTF.

The chain employs TRBV5-5 and TRBJ2-3, with 10 positions matching TRBD2. The germline gives CDR1 SGHKS, CDR2 YYEKEE (reference sequence). The CDR3 sequence is 15 residues long. Trimming at V came to 3 bases and at J to 4 bases, leaving 5 bases not matched to a gene. The CDR3 region has the DNA TGTGCCAGCAGCTCCCAGCGGGAGGGGTCAGATACGCAGTATTTT. Translation gives CASSSQREGSDTQYF.

This clone was recorded only once. The V call is TRBV7-8, the J call TRBJ1-2; TRBD1 matches at 7 bases. V lost 2 bases, J lost 4 bases, and 4 bases stayed unmatched. Germline CDR1 reads SGHVS; CDR2 reads FQNEAQ. The length of the CDR3 is 14 residues. The CDR3 sequence: CASSLLAGGYGYTF. The CDR3 DNA follows: TGTGCCAGCAGCTTACTCGCAGGGGGCTATGGCTACACCTTC. The whole variable domain, remainder taken from reference TRBV7-8 and TRBJ1-2, is GAGVSQSPRYKVAKRGQDVALRCDPISGHVSLFWYQQALGQGPEFLTYFQNEAQLDKSGLPSDRFFAERPEGSVSTLKIQRTQQEDSAVYLCASSLLAGGYGYTFGSGTRLTVV.

In its sample, this clone was seen once. The chain employs TRBV30 and TRBJ2-1, with 7 bases matching TRBD2. Per the germline V gene, CDR1 is GTSNPN and CDR2 is SVGIG (reference sequence). This CDR3 has 14 amino acids. Trimming took 8 bases from V and 0 from J; bases not matched to a gene: 7. CDR3 nucleotides: TGTGCCCGTGGGGGGGAAAACTCCTACAATGAGCAGTTCTTC. Amino acids: CARGGENSYNEQFF.

The genes are TRBV5-1 and TRBJ2-7, with a weak D call TRBD2 (5 bases). Trimming took 3 bases from V and 2 from J, leaving 12 bases between them. The CDR3 is made up of 14 amino acids. Germline V lookup: CDR1 SGHRS, CDR2 YFSETQ. The CDR3 bases are TGCGCCAGCAGCTCGGCAACCGGGACCTACGAGCAGTACTTC. Translated: CASSSATGTYEQYF.

The gene calls are TRBV5-1 and TRBJ1-3; TRBD1 is a possible D gene (5 bases). CDR3 length: 13 residues. Looked up from germline, CDR1 is SGHRS and CDR2 is YFSETQ. Trimming took 4 bases from V and 7 from J, leaving 12 bases between them. The CDR3: CASSPQGMNTIYF. The CDR3 nucleotides are TGCGCCAGCAGCCCGCAGGGTATGAACACCATATATTTT.

This chain joins TRBV4-2 and TRBJ2-5, with 7 bases matching TRBD1. After removal of 0 bases from V and 6 bases from J, the junction contained 7 bases not matched to a gene. The CDR3 has 15 residues. Germline CDR1 and CDR2: LGHNA and YNFKEQ. The CDR3 here is CASSQDLQGLKTQYF. Here the CDR3 DNA reads TGTGCCAGCAGCCAAGATTTACAGGGGCTGAAGACCCAGTACTTC.

The rearrangement joins TRBV19 to TRBJ2-7, with D tentatively TRBD2 (5 bases). V gave up 3 bases and J gave up 7 bases, with 19 bases separating them. This CDR3 has 15 residues. Germline CDR1 LNHDA, CDR2 SQIVND (reference sequence). CDR3 loop: CASSIAGPVTGEQYF. CDR3 sequence (DNA): TGTGCCAGTAGTATCGCGGGTCCCGTTACGGGAGAGCAGTACTTC.

The chain joins TRBV7-9 to TRBJ1-4; 7 bases line up with TRBD1. The CDR3 extends over 15 amino acids. The trim removed 1 base at V and 8 bases at J, leaving 7 bases unmatched. Germline V gives CDR1 SEHNR, CDR2 FQNEAQ (reference sequence). The CDR3 protein is CASSLETGLNEKLFF. CDR3 DNA sequence: TGTGCCAGCAGCTTAGAGACAGGGTTGAACGAAAAACTGTTTTTT.

The CDR3 region is CASSLPDSYNEQFF. DNA for the CDR3: TGCGCCAGCAGCTTACCCGACAGTTACAATGAGCAGTTCTTC. J is TRBJ2-1 and V is TRBV5-1, with D tentatively TRBD1 (5 bases). The CDR3 runs 14 residues. Trimming stripped 2 bases from V and 4 bases from J, with 10 bases between. Germline V gene lookup returns CDR1 SGHRS and CDR2 YFSETQ.

The V call is TRBV18, the J call TRBJ1-1, with D possibly matching TRBD1 (5 bases). The length of the CDR3 is 15 residues. Germline lookup yields CDR1 KGHSH and CDR2 LQKENI. V lost 3 bases to trimming and J lost 0 bases, with 11 bases between them. Here the CDR3 reads CASSPRDSMNTEAFF. Written as DNA, the CDR3 is TGTGCCAGCTCACCTAGGGACTCCATGAACACTGAAGCTTTCTTT.

The rearrangement links TRBV10-3 to TRBJ2-5; D gene ambiguous. The CDR3 contains 11 residues. V shed 6 bases and J shed 2 bases, with 4 bases lying between them. In germline, CDR1 is ENHRY, CDR2 SYGVKD. The CDR3 sequence: CAIRVQETQYF. CDR3 nucleotides: TGTGCCATCAGGGTACAAGAGACCCAGTACTTC.

The chain recombines TRBV7-2 with TRBJ2-1; D uncertain. V was cut by 5 bases and J by 7 bases, with 9 bases left in between. Germline values: CDR1 SGHTA, CDR2 FQGNSA. The CDR3 is 12 residues long. CDR3: CASSQVENEQFF. The CDR3 region has the DNA TGTGCCAGCAGCCAAGTGGAGAATGAGCAGTTCTTC. The full variable domain, in which reference TRBV7-2 and TRBJ2-1 provide the parts outside the CDR3, is GAGVSQSPSNKVTEKGKDVELRCDPISGHTALYWYRQSLGQGLEFLIYFQGNSAPDKSGLPSDRFSAERTGGSVSTLTIQRTQQEDSAVYLCASSQVENEQFFGPGTRLTVL.

This clone came up once. The chain couples TRBV7-2 to TRBJ1-4, with TRBD1 matching over 9 bases. Trimming removed 6 bases from V and 5 bases from J; junction bases left unmatched: 4. The CDR3 runs to 14 residues. CDR1 is SGHTA, CDR2 FQGNSA, per germline. As DNA, the CDR3 is TGTGCCAGCAGAACCGGGACAGGGAATGAAAAACTGTTTTTT. Translation: CASRTGTGNEKLFF.

The V and J genes are TRBV7-9 and TRBJ2-3; 8 bases align to TRBD2. Germline CDR1 SEHNR, CDR2 FQNEAQ (reference sequence). J lost 2 bases, V lost 11 bases, and 6 bases had no gene match. The CDR3 sequence is 13 residues long. The CDR3 nucleotides read TGTGCCGGGGGAGCGGGAGACACAGATACGCAGTATTTT. Amino acid sequence: CAGGAGDTDTQYF. Filled out from reference TRBV7-9 and TRBJ2-3, the complete variable domain reads DTGVSQNPRHKITKRGQNVTFRCDPISEHNRLYWYRQTLGQGPEFLTYFQNEAQLEKSRLLSDRFSAERPKGSFSTLEIQRTEQGDSAMYLCAGGAGDTDTQYFGPGTRLTVL.

The chain has TRBV9 and TRBJ2-5; TRBD2 agrees at 8 bases. The CDR3 runs 16 residues. In germline, CDR1 is SGDLS, CDR2 YYNGEE. Germline trimming cut 1 base from V and 5 bases from J; bases unmatched to any gene: 10. This CDR3 is CASSVRSGSLYETQYF. The CDR3 coding sequence is TGTGCCAGCAGCGTACGGAGCGGGAGTTTGTACGAGACCCAGTACTTC.

J is TRBJ2-1 and V is TRBV9; no firm D call. V lost 0 bases and J 7 bases, leaving 11 bases between the germline ends. This CDR3 contains 14 residues. The germline gives CDR1 SGDLS, CDR2 YYNGEE. CDR3 loop: CASSVAAGRNEQFF. CDR3 bases: TGTGCCAGCAGCGTAGCGGCAGGACGGAATGAGCAGTTCTTC. The full variable domain, its missing parts supplied by reference TRBV9 and TRBJ2-1, is DSGVTQTPKHLITATGQRVTLRCSPRSGDLSVYWYQQSLDQGLQFLIQYYNGEERAKGNILERFSAQQFPDLHSELNLSSLELGDSALYFCASSVAAGRNEQFFGPGTRLTVL.

The chain has TRBV5-4 and TRBJ1-6, with 9 bases aligning to TRBD1. Per the germline V gene, CDR1 is SGHNT and CDR2 is YYREEE (reference sequence). CDR3 length equals 16 residues. The trim removed 3 bases at V and 7 bases at J, leaving 8 bases unmatched. CDR3 nucleotide sequence: TGTGCCAGCAGCTCGCGCGGGACAGGGCACAATTCACCCCTCCACTTT. Protein product: CASSSRGTGHNSPLHF.

This sequence joins TRBV29-1 and TRBJ1-2, with TRBD1 matching 10 bases. The J segment lost 8 bases and the V segment lost 5 bases, leaving 5 bases of the junction unmatched. CDR3 size: 12 residues. Germline lookup yields CDR1 SQVTM and CDR2 ANQGSEA. This CDR3 reads CSVWDRGEGYTF. CDR3 nucleotide sequence: TGCAGCGTTTGGGACAGGGGCGAAGGCTACACCTTC.